The entry below gives a single TCR beta chain sequence along with its context. The table lists this clone with a count of one. Which antigen it targets is not known. No much larger clone is present one base from it, and per-base qualities are unavailable. TCR beta CDR3 regions were sequenced from DNA using the immunoSEQ Assay. The original methods were these. T cell density was computed as TCR beta template counts normalized to usable DNA estimated by amplifying housekeeping genes. Using the preseqR package, richness was estimated by extrapolating to 120,000 templates for tissue samples and 400,000 templates for PBMC samples. Clonality was defined by subtracting Pielou's evenness from one. Differential abundance testing on productive amino-acid clonotypes, with a minimum total count of 5 and an alpha of 0.1, was used to identify tissue-enriched TCRs. The Jaccard Index and the Morisita Overlap Index were used to measure how much the repertoires overlapped between compartments. GLIPH grouped TCR beta CDR3s together with public tetramer-defined viral CDR3s, and a viral motif had to include at least three viral sequences and also show V-gene enrichment. The table was pulled from immuneACCESS by TCRdb, which kept in-frame rearrangements only. Such tables lose some clones; where checked, under half of the loss comes from unresolved V genes, and the rest has no known cause. The V and J calls and clone size come from that table; D and trimming were worked out from the DNA. In this sample the table shows tens of thousands of clones, over 65% of which occur a single time. Of the sample, around 34% falls within the top ten clones.

This sample is part of a study of T cells in localized non-small cell lung cancer (TCRdb year 2020). General notes on the study: The study examined T cell repertoires in approximately 240 patients with early-stage NSCLC and compared tumors with uninvolved tumor-adjacent lungs. The cohort was made up of under 250 treatment-naive NSCLC patients whose localized lung tumors had been resected. A mean age of around 69 years was recorded for the NSCLC patients, of whom around 120 were male and about a hundred were female.

At diagnosis, tumor, uninvolved tumor-adjacent lung and peripheral blood were collected and then preserved as a mix of FFPE and fresh-frozen material. Blood samples were analyzed as peripheral blood mononuclear cells for TCR repertoire profiling. Its CDR3 holds 13 amino acids, cysteine through phenylalanine. This entry keeps only the CDR3 DNA: 39 bases, framed from base 1. The germline V gene provides CDR1 LGHNA and CDR2 YNFKEQ. Deletion took 0 bases off V and 7 bases off J, with a span of 9 bases between the germline ends. The study at large found these results: Because multi-region tumor sequencing was not done, intratumor heterogeneity could not be ruled out. Uninvolved tumor-adjacent lung showed the highest T cell clonality, higher than tumor, which suggests more focused antigenic responses in the uninvolved tumor-adjacent lung. A median of 57 of the top 100 tumor clones turned up in the paired uninvolved adjacent lung, and roughly 28 of those clones also ranked among the top 100 of that same adjacent lung. Longer overall survival was associated with higher T cell density in blood, whereas shorter survival was associated with higher clonality in adjacent lung. Because the study design was exploratory, TCR variables were selected using unadjusted p-values without false-discovery rate correction.

The TCR sequence derives from a male donor at least 60 years old with stage II squamous cell lung carcinoma. The chain is encoded by TRBV4-2 joined to TRBJ1-1; matching of 6 bases hints at TRBD1 as the D gene. Material: peripheral blood, obtained before any cancer treatment. The bases read TGTGCCAGCAGCCAAGAAAGGACAGTTGAAGCTTTCTTT. Its protein product is CASSQERTVEAFF.